The 20 T cell receptor beta chains below come from one sample, sequenced in a study of OX40 agonist ivuxolimab in advanced cancers. Clones were read by immunoSEQ multiplex PCR, and TCRdb kept only the in-frame ones, dropping some. The sample shows 70,000 to 80,000 clones, over 75% of them seen only once. The sample consisted of CD4+ or CD8+ T cells sorted from blood, taken in a trial of the OX40 agonist ivuxolimab. Receptors originate from an adult with an advanced solid tumor such as melanoma, head and neck, liver or kidney cancer.

V usage is TRBV5-8 and J usage is TRBJ2-2; D possibly corresponds to TRBD2 (5 bases). The germline V gene encodes CDR1 SGHTS and CDR2 YDEGEE. The CDR3 spans 16 residues. Trimming took off 0 bases at V and 1 base at J, with 10 bases between the two ends. In nucleotides, the CDR3 is TGTGCCAGCAGCTTGGCCGGGATTCAGAACACCGGGGAGCTGTTTTTT. Its protein product is CASSLAGIQNTGELFF.

The V gene is TRBV27, the J gene TRBJ2-1; 7 nucleotides agree with TRBD1. Trimming cost V 5 bases and J 4 bases; bases outside gene matches: 8. CDR1 MNHEY and CDR2 SMNVEV come from the germline V gene (reference sequence). The CDR3 runs to 15 residues. In DNA, the CDR3 is TGTGCCAGCAGTACACCGGACAGGCCTTACAATGAGCAGTTCTTC. Its translation is CASSTPDRPYNEQFF.

The chain is built from TRBV7-2 and TRBJ1-6, with unresolved D. Trimming took 4 bases from V and 10 from J, leaving 11 bases between them. The CDR3 length is 13 residues. Germline V gene data show CDR1 as SGHTA and CDR2 as FQGNSA. This chain's CDR3 is CASSSSGRSPLHF. CDR3 nucleotides: TGTGCCAGCAGCTCCTCCGGGCGATCACCCCTCCACTTT. Filled out from reference TRBV7-2 and TRBJ1-6, the complete variable domain reads GAGVSQSPSNKVTEKGKDVELRCDPISGHTALYWYRQSLGQGLEFLIYFQGNSAPDKSGLPSDRFSAERTGGSVSTLTIQRTQQEDSAVYLCASSSSGRSPLHFGNGTRLTVT.

The chain has TRBV27 and TRBJ2-5; 10 bases fit TRBD2. The closer fit of TRBJ2-7 to the DNA end suggests the J call may be wrong. This CDR3 is built from 15 residues. Germline V gives CDR1 MNHEY, CDR2 SMNVEV (reference sequence). This CDR3 is CASRLAGVSSYEQYF. Written as DNA, the CDR3 is TGTGCCAGCAGGCTAGCGGGGGTAAGCTCCTACGAGCAGTACTTC.

The chain links TRBV2 to TRBJ1-5; D remains unclear. V was pared by 5 bases and J by 0 bases, with 2 bases between. The CDR3 has 12 residues. The V gene's germline CDR1 is SNHLY and CDR2 FYNNEI. This CDR3 is CASSYSNQPQHF. The CDR3 DNA reads TGTGCCAGCAGTTATAGCAATCAGCCCCAGCATTTT. The whole variable domain, remainder taken from reference TRBV2 and TRBJ1-5, is EPEVTQTPSHQVTQMGQEVILRCVPISNHLYFYWYRQILGQKVEFLVSFYNNEISEKSEIFDDQFSVERPDGSNFTLKIRSTKLEDSAMYFCASSYSNQPQHFGDGTRLSIL.

V gene TRBV27 combines with J gene TRBJ2-7; 10 bases align to TRBD2. This CDR3 contains 17 residues. The germline V gene has CDR1 MNHEY and CDR2 SMNVEV (reference sequence). The V segment lost 3 bases and the J segment 5 bases; nucleotides outside the gene matches: 13. Written as DNA, the CDR3 is TGTGCCAGCAGTTTCGGGGCTAGCGGGAGCTTAGCCCACGAGCAGTACTTC. Its translation is CASSFGASGSLAHEQYF.

The rearrangement links TRBV11-2 to TRBJ1-1, with TRBD1 matching over 8 bases. The CDR3 is made up of 15 amino acids. The V and J ends lost 2 bases and 4 bases, in that order; junction bases with no gene match: 6. Germline V gene lookup returns CDR1 SGHAT and CDR2 FQNNGV. The CDR3 loop is CASSLQGAGGTEAFF. In DNA form, the CDR3 reads TGTGCCAGCAGCTTACAGGGGGCTGGGGGCACTGAAGCTTTCTTT.

To note about this clone: An end of the junction does not agree with germline; a read error may underlie this. This chain uses TRBV5-8 with TRBJ2-7; perhaps TRBD1 as D (5 bases). This CDR3 contains 15 residues. CDR1 SGHTS and CDR2 YDEGEE come from the germline V gene. CDR3 nucleotide sequence: TGCGCCAGCAGCCAAGCAACAGGTGGGGCCTACGAGCAGTACTTC. This encodes CASSQATGGAYEQYF.

The chain uses TRBV6-1 and TRBJ1-2; D remains ambiguous. This CDR3 is built from 12 residues. V lost 5 bases and J lost 7, with 11 bases in between. Germline CDR1 and CDR2: MNHNS and SASEGT. CDR3 amino acids: CASSSGISGYTF. The CDR3 DNA reads TGTGCCAGCAGTTCGGGGATCTCTGGCTACACCTTC.

V and J are TRBV4-1 and TRBJ2-7; D not certain. The CDR3 runs to 12 residues. V lost 1 base and J 6 bases, leaving 7 bases between the germline ends. Germline V gene data show CDR1 as MGHRA and CDR2 as YSYEKL. The CDR3 region has the DNA TGCGCCAGCAGCCAAGTTATGTCCGAGCAGTACTTC. Encoded protein: CASSQVMSEQYF.

V usage is TRBV7-9 and J usage is TRBJ2-7; D might be TRBD1 or TRBD2, each matching 5 bases. The CDR3 consists of 13 residues. Between the trimmed V and J ends, which lost 7 bases and 2 bases, there was a span of 12 bases. Germline V CDR1 and CDR2: SEHNR, FQNEAQ (reference sequence). The CDR3 DNA is TGTGCCAGCAAGTTGGGGGACGCCTACGAGCAGTACTTC. Translated: CASKLGDAYEQYF.

Only one count was recorded for this clone. The gene calls are TRBV28 and TRBJ2-7; possible D gene TRBD1, 5 bases. Germline assignment: CDR1 MDHEN and CDR2 SYDVKM. V was clipped by 1 base and J by 8 bases, with 15 bases between them. The CDR3 sequence is 14 residues long. CDR3 in amino acids: CASSLYGQGLKQYF. DNA of the CDR3: TGTGCCAGCAGTTTATATGGTCAGGGATTAAAGCAGTACTTC.

The chain joins TRBV5-1 to TRBJ2-6; TRBD2 agrees at 7 bases. V was clipped by 0 bases and J by 4 bases; unmatched bases: 4. This CDR3 has 16 residues. Germline CDR1 reads SGHRS; CDR2 reads YFSETQ. The CDR3 nucleotides are TGCGCCAGCAGCTTGGCCGGGGGGACCGGGGCCAACGTCCTGACTTTC. It specifies CASSLAGGTGANVLTF.

V is TRBV30 and J is TRBJ1-5; unclear D gene. The length of the CDR3 is 12 residues. V was clipped by 0 bases and J by 5 bases, with 5 bases between them. Per germline, CDR1 GTSNPN and CDR2 SVGIG (reference sequence). CDR3 protein: CAWSVEYQPQHF. DNA of the CDR3: TGTGCCTGGAGTGTAGAATATCAGCCCCAGCATTTT.

CDR3 protein: CASSLGGHLNSYNEQFF. The CDR3 DNA reads as TGTGCCAGCAGCTTAGGTGGTCACCTAAACTCCTACAATGAGCAGTTCTTC. The gene calls are TRBV7-3 and TRBJ2-1; no firm D call. Germline-derived CDR1 and CDR2 are SGHTA and FQGTGA. The V end was cut by 2 bases, the J end by 0 bases, with 14 bases between. The CDR3 runs 17 residues.

CDR3 nucleotide sequence: TGTGCCAGCAGCCAACAGGGGGCGAATGCTTTCTTT. The encoded protein is CASSQQGANAFF. The chain uses TRBV4-2 and TRBJ1-1; TRBD1 matches at 8 bases. CDR1 LGHNA and CDR2 YNFKEQ come from the germline V gene. The CDR3 is 12 amino acids. Losses at the gene ends were 2 bases for V and 11 bases for J; bases not matched to a gene: 4.

This clone was detected only a few times. Compared with germline, one end of the junction differs, possibly owing to a read error. The chain recombines TRBV4-2 with TRBJ1-2; the D is unclear. This CDR3 contains 11 residues. CDR1 and CDR2 (germline): LGHNA, YNFKEQ. As DNA, the CDR3 is TGTGCCAGCAGCCAAGATGAGCGTTGGGGCTTC. It translates to CASSQDERWGF.

This chain connects TRBV18 to TRBJ1-2, with a tentative D call TRBD1 (6 bases). The V gene lost 0 bases and the J gene lost 7 bases, with 18 bases spanning the gap. This CDR3 is 16 amino acids long. In germline, CDR1 is KGHSH, CDR2 LQKENI. Here the CDR3 DNA reads TGTGCCAGCTCACCACCGAGGGGGACTCGAACGGTTGGCTACACCTTC. Protein: CASSPPRGTRTVGYTF.

The J gene is TRBJ2-3, the V gene TRBV7-2; possibly TRBD2 for D (5 bases). Germline loops: CDR1 SGHTA, CDR2 FQGNSA. The CDR3 runs 12 residues. V shed 5 bases and J shed 8 bases, with 11 bases lying between them. CDR3 bases: TGTGCCAGCAGCCCTGCTAGCTTTACGCAGTATTTT. Encoded protein: CASSPASFTQYF.

The J gene is TRBJ2-1, the V gene TRBV5-1; D not certain. This CDR3 has 14 residues. Deletions cut 0 bases from V and 9 bases from J, with 13 bases between. Germline CDR1 is SGHRS and CDR2 is YFSETQ. The CDR3 region is CASSLDIWDSEQFF. The CDR3 DNA follows: TGCGCCAGCAGCTTGGATATATGGGATAGTGAGCAGTTCTTC.